This T cell receptor (beta chain) was retrieved from a study of T cell changes during pregnancy in multiple sclerosis. Profiling relied on immunoSEQ multiplex PCR, and the TCRdb table lists in-frame clones only, not all of them. In the table there are tens of thousands of clones, roughly 91% of which are singletons. Sequences were derived from CD4+ T cells from peripheral blood mononuclear cells, sampled after pregnancy. The sequence was collected from a female donor in good health, enrolled as a control in a pregnancy study.

The CDR3 nucleotides are TGTGCCAGCAGCTTAGCAGACATGGGGAGCTCCTACGAGCAGTACTTC. This codes for CASSLADMGSSYEQYF. The V gene is TRBV11-2, the J gene TRBJ2-7; tentative D call: TRBD2 (5 bases). Germline V gives CDR1 SGHAT, CDR2 FQNNGV. CDR3 length: 16 amino acids. With 1 base removed from V and 0 bases from J, the gap between germline ends came to 13 bases.